The rows below give T cell receptor beta chains drawn from one sample of a study of PD-1 blockade in classical Hodgkin lymphoma. Clones were sequenced by immunoSEQ multiplex PCR, and TCRdb holds only the in-frame ones, with some missing. The sample contains 55,000 to 75,000 clones, about 70% of which appear only once. The specimen was peripheral blood mononuclear cells (PBMCs), collected before the second cycle of nivolumab. These TCRs come from a human donor with classical Hodgkin lymphoma. The CDR3 runs from the conserved cysteine through the conserved F or W.

V,J,length,CDR3
TRBV7-9,TRBJ1-4,13,CASSPPLGEKLFF
TRBV7-9,TRBJ1-1,14,CASSWTGDYTEAFF
TRBV6-1,TRBJ2-2,13,CASRDRNTGELFF
TRBV6-1,TRBJ1-4,15,CASSRDRATNEKLFF
TRBV5-1,TRBJ1-1,14,CASSLQGMNTEAFF
TRBV19,TRBJ1-5,13,CASSIYGGEPQHF
TRBV9,TRBJ2-1,16,CASSVGSGGASNEQFF
TRBV6-5,TRBJ2-7,14,CASSSASPPYEQYF
TRBV14,TRBJ1-2,15,CASSQQGRLNYGYTF
TRBV11-3,TRBJ1-1,15,CASSFLTGGNTEAFF
TRBV5-6,TRBJ1-1,14,CASSPVAGPNEAFF
TRBV5-6,TRBJ1-2,14,CASSFPTGNYGYTF
TRBV27,TRBJ2-1,16,CASLGSRATSYNEQFF
TRBV9,TRBJ1-5,14,CASSDGGEYQPQHF
TRBV2,TRBJ1-2,14,CASSEAATVGGYTF
TRBV12-5,TRBJ1-6,16,CASGPPRGGGNSPLHF
TRBV6-5,TRBJ1-1,13,CASSRTWGTEAFF
TRBV5-5,TRBJ2-7,15,CASSLADSRSYEQYF
TRBV20-1,TRBJ2-5,10,CSASRDQSYF
TRBV5-1,TRBJ2-2,16,CASSSSRSLNTGELFF
TRBV7-9,TRBJ2-3,13,CASSYSITDTQYF
TRBV19,TRBJ2-7,13,CASSSARAYEQYF
TRBV18,TRBJ2-5,17,CASSPMAIAGAQETQYF
TRBV28,TRBJ1-1,14,CASRPGTGRTEAFF
TRBV6-1,TRBJ2-5,11,CASSSPMTQYF
TRBV6-1,TRBJ1-6,15,CASRNRQVYNSPLHF
TRBV5-1,TRBJ1-2,14,CASSPQPGGRGYTF
TRBV10-2,TRBJ1-5,13,CASRGVSNQPQHF
TRBV30,TRBJ1-1,12,CAWRSQGAGAFF
TRBV9,TRBJ2-5,16,CASSVAGTSVQETQYF
TRBV5-6,TRBJ1-6,14,CASSFQSNNSPLHF
TRBV7-9,TRBJ2-7,15,CASSFRTTTANEQYF
TRBV13,TRBJ2-7,13,CASSPRGGYEQYF
TRBV5-5,TRBJ1-6,14,CASSTDRGGSPLHF
TRBV4-2,TRBJ2-1,16,CASSQGGGTSTNEQFF
TRBV30,TRBJ2-7,12,CAWSVSDYEQYF
TRBV28,TRBJ2-3,13,CASRSTGIDTQYF
TRBV27,TRBJ2-1,17,CASSLSPGLGAGYEQFF
TRBV6-5,TRBJ1-4,14,CASSYGSTNEKLFF
TRBV19,TRBJ2-7,13,CASRQGVLGEQYF
TRBV14,TRBJ2-3,16,CASSQDVGGSTDTQYF
TRBV7-8,TRBJ2-7,12,CASSSTGSEQYF
TRBV19,TRBJ1-4,14,CASSTGTVNEKLFF
TRBV7-2,TRBJ1-5,14,CASSLNQGGQPQHF
TRBV7-9,TRBJ2-1,13,CASSFTRDNEQFF
TRBV28,TRBJ2-5,15,CASSLGQGALRDQYF
TRBV9,TRBJ1-1,15,CASSVSGTPNTEAFF
TRBV28,TRBJ2-2,14,CASSRQAGAGELFF